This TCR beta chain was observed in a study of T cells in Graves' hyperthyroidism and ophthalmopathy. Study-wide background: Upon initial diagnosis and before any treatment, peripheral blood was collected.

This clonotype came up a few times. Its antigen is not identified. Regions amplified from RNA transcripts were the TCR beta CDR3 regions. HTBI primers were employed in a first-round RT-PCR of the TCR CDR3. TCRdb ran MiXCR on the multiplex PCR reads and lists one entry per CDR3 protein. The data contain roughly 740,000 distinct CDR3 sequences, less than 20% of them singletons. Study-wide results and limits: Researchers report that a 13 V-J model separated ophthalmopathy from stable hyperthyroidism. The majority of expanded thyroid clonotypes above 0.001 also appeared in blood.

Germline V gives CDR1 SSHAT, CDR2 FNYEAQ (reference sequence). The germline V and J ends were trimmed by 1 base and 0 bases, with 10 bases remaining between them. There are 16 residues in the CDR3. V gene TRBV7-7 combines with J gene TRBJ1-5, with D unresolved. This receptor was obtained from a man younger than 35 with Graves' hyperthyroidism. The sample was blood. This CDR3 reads CASSLEPVYSNQPQHF. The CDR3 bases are TGTGCCAGCAGCTTAGAGCCAGTGTATAGCAATCAGCCCCAGCATTTT.